These T cell receptor beta chains were read from a single sample in a study of human T cells and chemical hapten exposure. MiXCR, applied by TCRdb to the RACE reads, yields one record per CDR3 protein. The sample yields tens of thousands of distinct CDR3 sequences, under 14% seen once. The sequencing used whole blood, collected in connection with sensitization to the hapten diphenylcyclopropenone (DPC). The receptors here all came from a man younger than 30 with alopecia areata. Some clones in this sample may be carry-over from other donors' samples. Both conserved end residues are part of each CDR3. D genes are given only for firm matches. The size field is filled for only some rows; it gives once, few, many or a size class.

. | TRBV4-1 | few | CASSLRLGTDTQYF
. | TRBV9 | many | CASSRNRVHGYTF
. | TRBV5-1 | . | CASRSRREHNEQFF
. | TRBV11-2 | many | CASSSLAVYDTQYF
. | TRBV7-9 | many | CASSLVGSTHYGYTF
. | TRBV11-2 | . | CASSLVAGTDTQYF
TRBD1 | TRBV20-1 | many | CSAGTAVEIETQYF
TRBD1 | TRBV7-9 | few | CASRPDREKSPLHF
. | TRBV6-5 | . | CASSRLGITGKIGYTF
TRBD2 | TRBV6-2/TRBV6-3 | . | CASSFHPDRTSPASTDTQYF
TRBD1 | TRBV19 | few | CASRDRSPRGYGYTF
TRBD1 | TRBV19 | many | CASSIDTGTVSYNEQFF
TRBD2 | TRBV20-1 | many | CSARTPRERGLREQYF
. | TRBV24-1 | . | CATSDSYGYTF
TRBD1 | TRBV7-8 | many | CASSSRQGPYQETQYF
TRBD1 | TRBV6-8 | many | CASSYWDSFDNEQFF
TRBD1 | TRBV11-3 | few | CASSMGQVDSPLHF
. | TRBV3-1 | many | CASSQGISTDTQYF
. | TRBV28 | . | CASSRWGELTNTDTQYF
TRBD1 | TRBV6-5 | . | CASSYSTWTGRKSPLHF
. | TRBV11-1 | many | CASSFAGQGAKNIQYF
. | TRBV29-1 | . | CSVTEQRSFTLNYGYTF
. | TRBV2 | . | CASLGFRRRPSTGELFF
. | TRBV28 | many | CASSLGTHYNEQFF
. | TRBV4-2 | few | CASSPLTSNTGELFF
. | TRBV19 | . | CASSIRPAPAEKLFF
. | TRBV5-1 | few | CASSKKQETGDEKLFF
TRBD1 | TRBV2 | many | CASFETGTASPLHF
. | TRBV28 | . | CASSITATNEKLFF
. | TRBV6-5 | many | CASRGTVQETQYF
. | TRBV12-5 | many | CASGWASTDTQYF
TRBD2 | TRBV29-1 | few | CSVGASGGQETQYF
TRBD1 | TRBV18 | many | CASSPSTGMEDTQYF
. | TRBV7-9 | many | CASSLGTLMNTEAFF
TRBD2 | TRBV6-5 | few | CASSVPGTSGVQETQYF
. | TRBV5-1 | few | CASSLELDTQYF
. | TRBV9 | . | CASSVVATDTQYF
. | TRBV6-2/TRBV6-3 | . | CASSYSPSEAFF
. | TRBV7-7 | few | CASSLLPRPAVGQPQHF
TRBD1 | TRBV7-2 | few | CASSLVAGGAGTEAFF
. | TRBV11-1 | few | CASRKRPPGPEAFF
TRBD2 | TRBV4-1 | few | CASSQEAGVRADTQYF
TRBD1 | TRBV19 | few | CASKIGDRVTDTQYF
. | TRBV7-3 | many | CASSFETQNEQFF
TRBD2 | TRBV9 | many | CASSERERGGHKETQYF
TRBD1 | TRBV7-6 | few | CASSRGQAIEQYF